This TCR beta chain emerged from a study of blood T cell repertoires in COVID-19. About the study: Sources were T cells, B-cell-depleted T cells, or PBMCs; the material itself was cDNA or gDNA.

Germline V gene data show CDR1 as GTSNPN and CDR2 as SVGIG (reference sequence). Trimming took 2 bases from V and 7 from J; bases not matched to a gene: 1. The CDR3 length is 11 residues. Measured with immunoSEQ multiplex PCR; TCRdb has only the in-frame clones, and not every one. The table lists 200,000 to 300,000 clones, 75% to 90% of them singletons, with under 2.5% in the top ten. This chain joins TRBV30 and TRBJ1-1; 7 bases line up with TRBD1. Sequencing used peripheral blood. This sequence originates from a young man with active or convalescent COVID-19. The CDR3 sequence is CAWSTGVEAFF. In DNA, the CDR3 is TGTGCCTGGAGTACAGGGGTTGAAGCTTTCTTT.